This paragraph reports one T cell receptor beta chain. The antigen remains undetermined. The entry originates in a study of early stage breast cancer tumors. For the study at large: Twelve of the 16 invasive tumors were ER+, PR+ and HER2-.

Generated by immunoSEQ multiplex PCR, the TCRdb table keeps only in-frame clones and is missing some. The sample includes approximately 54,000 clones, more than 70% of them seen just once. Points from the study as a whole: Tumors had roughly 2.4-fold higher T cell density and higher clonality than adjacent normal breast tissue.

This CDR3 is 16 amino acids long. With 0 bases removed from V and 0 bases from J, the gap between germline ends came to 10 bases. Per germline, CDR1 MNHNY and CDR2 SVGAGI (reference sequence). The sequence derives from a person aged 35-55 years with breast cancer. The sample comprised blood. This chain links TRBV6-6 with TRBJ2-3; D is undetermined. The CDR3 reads CASSYSMADSTDTQYF. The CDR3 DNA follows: TGTGCCAGCAGTTACTCGATGGCGGATAGCACAGATACGCAGTATTTT.